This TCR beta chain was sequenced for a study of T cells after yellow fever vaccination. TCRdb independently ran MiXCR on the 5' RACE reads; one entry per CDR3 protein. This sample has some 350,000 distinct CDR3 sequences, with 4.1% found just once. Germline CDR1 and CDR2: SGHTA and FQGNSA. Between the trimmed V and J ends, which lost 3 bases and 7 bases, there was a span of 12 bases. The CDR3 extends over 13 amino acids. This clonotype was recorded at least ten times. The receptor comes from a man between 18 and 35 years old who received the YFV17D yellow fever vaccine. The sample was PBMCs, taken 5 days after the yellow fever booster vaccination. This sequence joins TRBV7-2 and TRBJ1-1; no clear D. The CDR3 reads CASSFKSTGEAFF. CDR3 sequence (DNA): TGTGCCAGCAGCTTCAAGAGTACCGGTGAAGCTTTCTTT.